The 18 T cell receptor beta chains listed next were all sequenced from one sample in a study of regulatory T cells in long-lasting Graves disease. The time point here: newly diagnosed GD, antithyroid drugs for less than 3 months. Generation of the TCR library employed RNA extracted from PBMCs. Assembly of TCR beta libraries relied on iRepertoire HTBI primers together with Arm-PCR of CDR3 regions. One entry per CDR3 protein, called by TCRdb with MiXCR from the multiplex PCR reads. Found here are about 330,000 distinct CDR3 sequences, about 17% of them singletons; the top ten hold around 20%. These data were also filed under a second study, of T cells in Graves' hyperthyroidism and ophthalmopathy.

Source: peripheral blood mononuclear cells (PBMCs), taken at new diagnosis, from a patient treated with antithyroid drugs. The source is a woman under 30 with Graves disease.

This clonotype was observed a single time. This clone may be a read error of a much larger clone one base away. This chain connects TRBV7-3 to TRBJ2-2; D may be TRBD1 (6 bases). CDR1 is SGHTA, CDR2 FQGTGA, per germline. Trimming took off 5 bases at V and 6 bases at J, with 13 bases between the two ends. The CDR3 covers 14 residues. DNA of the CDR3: TGTGCCAGCAGCCAGGTGGACAGCTCCGGGGAGCTGTTTTTT. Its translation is CASSQVDSSGELFF. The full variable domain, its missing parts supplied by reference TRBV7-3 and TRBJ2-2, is GAGVSQTPSNKVTEKGKYVELRCDPISGHTALYWYRQSLGQGPEFLIYFQGTGAADDSGLPNDRFFAVRPEGSVSTLKIQRTERGDSAVYLCASSQVDSSGELFFGEGSRLTVL.

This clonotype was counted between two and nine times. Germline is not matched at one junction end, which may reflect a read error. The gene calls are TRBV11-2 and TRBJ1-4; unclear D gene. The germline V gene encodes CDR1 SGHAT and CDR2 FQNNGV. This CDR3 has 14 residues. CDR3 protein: CASSPRSPNEKLFF. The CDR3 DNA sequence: TGCGCCAGCAGCCCCCGGTCACCTAATGAAAAACTGTTTTTT.

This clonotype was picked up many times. As DNA, the CDR3 is TGTGCCAGCAGCATCGGGACCCAAGAGACCCAGTACTTC. Translation: CASSIGTQETQYF. V is TRBV7-3 and J is TRBJ2-5, with D perhaps assigned TRBD1 or TRBD2 (5 bases each). This CDR3 is built from 13 residues. Germline V CDR1 and CDR2: SGHTA, FQGTGA. V lost 5 bases and J lost 1, with 8 bases in between. Full variable domain (missing parts from reference TRBV7-3 and TRBJ2-5): GAGVSQTPSNKVTEKGKYVELRCDPISGHTALYWYRQSLGQGPEFLIYFQGTGAADDSGLPNDRFFAVRPEGSVSTLKIQRTERGDSAVYLCASSIGTQETQYFGPGTRLLVL.

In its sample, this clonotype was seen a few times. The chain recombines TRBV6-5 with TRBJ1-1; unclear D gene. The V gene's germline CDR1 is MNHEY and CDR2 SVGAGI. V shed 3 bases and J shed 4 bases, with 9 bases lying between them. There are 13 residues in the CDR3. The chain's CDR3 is CASSYVTGTEAFF. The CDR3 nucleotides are TGTGCCAGCAGTTATGTTACGGGCACTGAAGCTTTCTTT.

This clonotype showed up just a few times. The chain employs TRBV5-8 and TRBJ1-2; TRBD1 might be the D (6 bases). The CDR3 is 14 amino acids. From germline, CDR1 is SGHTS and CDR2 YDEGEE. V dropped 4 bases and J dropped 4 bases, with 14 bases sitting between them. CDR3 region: CASSVDRFPYGYTF. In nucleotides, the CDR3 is TGTGCCAGCAGCGTTGACAGGTTCCCCTATGGCTACACCTTC.

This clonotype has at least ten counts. This CDR3 is CASSVATAGEKLFF. The CDR3 DNA reads TGTGCCAGCAGCGTAGCTACTGCGGGAGAAAAACTGTTTTTT. The gene calls are TRBV9 and TRBJ1-4, with D unresolved. Trimming left V 0 bases short and J 8 bases short, with 11 bases between. CDR1 SGDLS and CDR2 YYNGEE come from the germline V gene. This CDR3 is 14 amino acids long.

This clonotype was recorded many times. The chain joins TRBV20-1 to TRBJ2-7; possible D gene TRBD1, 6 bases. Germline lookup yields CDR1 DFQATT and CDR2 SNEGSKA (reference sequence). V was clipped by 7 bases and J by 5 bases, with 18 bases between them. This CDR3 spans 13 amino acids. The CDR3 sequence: CSVKGVRYDEQYF. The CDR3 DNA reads TGCAGTGTGAAGGGGGTGCGGTACGACGAGCAGTACTTC.

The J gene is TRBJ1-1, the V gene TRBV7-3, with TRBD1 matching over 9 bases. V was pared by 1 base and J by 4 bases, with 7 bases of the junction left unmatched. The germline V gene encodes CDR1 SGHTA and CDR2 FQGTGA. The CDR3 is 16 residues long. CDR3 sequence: CASSLKGGQGPTEAFF. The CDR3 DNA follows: TGTGCCAGCAGCTTAAAAGGGGGACAGGGCCCCACTGAAGCTTTCTTT. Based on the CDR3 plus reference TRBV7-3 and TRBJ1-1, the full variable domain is GAGVSQTPSNKVTEKGKYVELRCDPISGHTALYWYRQSLGQGPEFLIYFQGTGAADDSGLPNDRFFAVRPEGSVSTLKIQRTERGDSAVYLCASSLKGGQGPTEAFFGQGTRLTVV.

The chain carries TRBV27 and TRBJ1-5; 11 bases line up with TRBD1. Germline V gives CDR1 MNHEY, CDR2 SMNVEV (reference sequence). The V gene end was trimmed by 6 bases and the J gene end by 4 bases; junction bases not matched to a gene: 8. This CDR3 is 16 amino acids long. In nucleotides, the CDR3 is TGTGCCAGCAGGCCGAGGACAGGGGGCTTTAATCAGCCCCAGCATTTT. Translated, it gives CASRPRTGGFNQPQHF.

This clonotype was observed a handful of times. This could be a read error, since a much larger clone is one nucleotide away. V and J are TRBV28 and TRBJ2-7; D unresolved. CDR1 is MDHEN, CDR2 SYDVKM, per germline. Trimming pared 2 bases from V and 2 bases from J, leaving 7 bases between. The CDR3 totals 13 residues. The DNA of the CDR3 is TGTGCCAGCAGTTTACTGTTCCCCTACGAGCAGTACTTC. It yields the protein CASSLLFPYEQYF.

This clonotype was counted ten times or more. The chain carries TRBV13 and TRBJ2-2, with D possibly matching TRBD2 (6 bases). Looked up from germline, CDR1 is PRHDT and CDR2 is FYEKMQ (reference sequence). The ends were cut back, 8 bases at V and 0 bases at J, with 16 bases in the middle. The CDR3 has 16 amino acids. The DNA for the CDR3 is TGTGCCAGCGGCCTACGGGGGAGCTCGAACACCGGGGAGCTGTTTTTT. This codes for CASGLRGSSNTGELFF.

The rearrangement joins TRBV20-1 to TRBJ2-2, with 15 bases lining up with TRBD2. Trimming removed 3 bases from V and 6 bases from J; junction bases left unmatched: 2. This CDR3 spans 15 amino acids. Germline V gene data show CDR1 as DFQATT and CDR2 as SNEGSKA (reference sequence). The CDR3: CSASGTSGRPGELFF. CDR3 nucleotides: TGCAGTGCTAGCGGGACTAGCGGGAGGCCCGGGGAGCTGTTTTTT.

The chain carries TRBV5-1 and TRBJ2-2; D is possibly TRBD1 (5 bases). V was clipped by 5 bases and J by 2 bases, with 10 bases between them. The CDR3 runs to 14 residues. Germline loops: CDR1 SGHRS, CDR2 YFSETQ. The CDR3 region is CASRFDSNTGELFF. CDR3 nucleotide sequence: TGCGCCAGCAGGTTCGACAGTAACACCGGGGAGCTGTTTTTT. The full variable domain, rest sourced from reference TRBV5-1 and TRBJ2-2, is KAGVTQTPRYLIKTRGQQVTLSCSPISGHRSVSWYQQTPGQGLQFLFEYFSETQRNKGNFPGRFSGRQFSNSRSEMNVSTLELGDSALYLCASRFDSNTGELFFGEGSRLTVL.

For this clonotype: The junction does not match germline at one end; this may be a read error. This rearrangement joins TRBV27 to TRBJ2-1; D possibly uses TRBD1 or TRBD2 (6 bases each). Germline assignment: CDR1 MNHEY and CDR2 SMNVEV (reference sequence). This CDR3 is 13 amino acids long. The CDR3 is CASSSGGPNERFF. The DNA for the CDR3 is TGTGCCAGCAGTTCCGGGGGCCCCAATGAGCGGTTCTTC.

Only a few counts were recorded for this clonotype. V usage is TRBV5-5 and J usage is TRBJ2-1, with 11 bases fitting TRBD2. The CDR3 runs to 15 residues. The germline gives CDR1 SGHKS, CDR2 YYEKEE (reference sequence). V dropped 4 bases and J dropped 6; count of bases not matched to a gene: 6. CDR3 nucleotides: TGTGCCAGCAGCATAGGGACTAGCGGAAGCAATGAGCAGTTCTTC. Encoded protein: CASSIGTSGSNEQFF.

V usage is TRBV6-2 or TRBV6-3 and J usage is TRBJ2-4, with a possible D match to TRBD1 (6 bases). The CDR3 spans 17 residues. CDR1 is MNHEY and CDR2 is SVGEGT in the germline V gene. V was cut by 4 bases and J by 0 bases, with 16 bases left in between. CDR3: CASSLQEGVIAKNIQYF. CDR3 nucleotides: TGTGCCAGCAGTTTGCAAGAGGGGGTAATAGCCAAAAACATTCAGTACTTC.

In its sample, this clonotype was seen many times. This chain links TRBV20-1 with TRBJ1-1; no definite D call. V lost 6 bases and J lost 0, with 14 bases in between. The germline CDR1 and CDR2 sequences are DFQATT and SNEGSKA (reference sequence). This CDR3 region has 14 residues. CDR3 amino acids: CSAGLPLMNTEAFF. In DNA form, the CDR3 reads TGCAGTGCCGGATTACCTCTTATGAACACTGAAGCTTTCTTT.

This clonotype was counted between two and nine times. DNA of the CDR3: TGTGCCAGCAGCCCCTTCCCCGGGGGGGTCCGGTATTTT. As protein: CASSPFPGGVRYF. The chain couples TRBV11-2 to TRBJ2-3; TRBD2 matches 8 bases. The germline CDR1 and CDR2 sequences are SGHAT and FQNNGV. This CDR3 has 13 residues. Trimming removed 5 bases from V and 14 bases from J; junction bases left unmatched: 12. Combining the CDR3 with reference TRBV11-2 and TRBJ2-3 gives the whole variable domain EAGVAQSPRYKIIEKRQSVAFWCNPISGHATLYWYQQILGQGPKLLIQFQNNGVVDDSQLPKDRFSAERLKGVDSTLKIQPAKLEDSAVYLCASSPFPGGVRYFGPGTRLTVL.